One and the same sample provided the 16 T cell receptor beta chains below, sequenced in a study of blood T cell repertoires in COVID-19. Clones were sequenced by immunoSEQ multiplex PCR, and TCRdb holds only the in-frame ones, with some missing. The sample lists approximately 220,000 clones, 85% to 90% occurring once. The sample consisted of peripheral blood. Receptor source: a man aged 50-59 years with acute or convalescent COVID-19.

About this clone itself: At the DNA level, this CDR3 is encoded by other sequences in the same sample as well. V and J are TRBV5-4 and TRBJ1-2; 8 nucleotides align to TRBD1. Germline V gene data show CDR1 as SGHNT and CDR2 as YYREEE (reference sequence). This CDR3 comprises 13 residues. With V trimmed by 4 bases and J by 5 bases, 4 bases remained unmatched. The CDR3 loop is CASSLDRGYGYTF. The CDR3 region has the DNA TGTGCCAGCAGCCTAGACAGGGGATATGGCTACACCTTC.

The CDR3, as DNA: TGTGCCAGCAGCCAAGTCGGCGGGGGGGTTGAGAATGAGCAGTTCTTC. Residues: CASSQVGGGVENEQFF. The chain employs TRBV3-1 (or the pseudogene TRBV3-2) and TRBJ2-1; 9 bases align to TRBD2. Per the germline V gene, CDR1 is LGHDT and CDR2 is YNNKEL (reference sequence). Losses at the gene ends were 1 base for V and 7 bases for J; bases not matched to a gene: 8. The CDR3 runs 16 residues.

This sequence joins TRBV5-1 and TRBJ1-4; 10 positions match TRBD1. In germline, CDR1 is SGHRS, CDR2 YFSETQ. This CDR3 comprises 15 residues. J was trimmed by 8 bases and V by 4 bases; bases with no gene match: 8. CDR3 in DNA: TGCGCCAGCAGCCCGGTCGGGACAGGGGAAGAAAAACTGTTTTTT. It encodes CASSPVGTGEEKLFF.

The V call is TRBV5-8, the J call TRBJ1-4; 9 positions match TRBD1. The germline V gene encodes CDR1 SGHTS and CDR2 YDEGEE. V lost 0 bases, J lost 5 bases, and 11 bases stayed unmatched. This CDR3 region has 18 residues. In nucleotides, the CDR3 is TGTGCCAGCAGCTTGGAGGTGCCCTGGACAGGGGCAAATGAAAAACTGTTTTTT. Its protein product is CASSLEVPWTGANEKLFF.

This clone was seen only a few times. The CDR3 protein is CASRYATPIDEQFF. CDR3 coding DNA: TGCGCCAGCAGGTACGCTACCCCGATTGATGAGCAGTTCTTC. The rearrangement uses TRBV4-1 and TRBJ2-1; no reliable D call. Germline V lookup: CDR1 MGHRA, CDR2 YSYEKL. V was cut by 6 bases and J by 8 bases, with 17 bases left in between. This CDR3 spans 14 amino acids.

The V call is TRBV5-5, the J call TRBJ1-5; 8 bases line up with TRBD1. CDR3 length: 19 amino acids. The germline V gene has CDR1 SGHKS and CDR2 YYEKEE (reference sequence). V lost 0 bases, J lost 1 base, and 12 bases stayed unmatched. The CDR3 DNA follows: TGTGCCAGCAGCTTGGGAGGGCAGGGGGCTCTTTGGAGCAATCAGCCCCAGCATTTT. This sequence encodes CASSLGGQGALWSNQPQHF. The variable domain in full, with the rest retrieved from reference TRBV5-5 and TRBJ1-5, is DAGVTQSPTHLIKTRGQQVTLRCSPISGHKSVSWYQQVLGQGPQFIFQYYEKEERGRGNFPDRFSARQFPNYSSELNVNALLLGDSALYLCASSLGGQGALWSNQPQHFGDGTRLSIL.

J is TRBJ1-1 and V is TRBV6-5, with 8 bases identical to TRBD1. Germline V CDR1 and CDR2: MNHEY, SVGAGI. J gave up 11 bases and V 0 bases, and 5 bases lay outside the gene matches. The CDR3 is made up of 13 amino acids. Here the CDR3 reads CASSYSGQGGAFF. The CDR3 DNA reads as TGTGCCAGCAGTTACTCAGGACAGGGTGGGGCTTTCTTT.

This chain links TRBV30 with TRBJ2-2; perhaps TRBD2 as D (5 bases). The CDR3 loop spans 13 amino acids. The V gene's germline CDR1 is GTSNPN and CDR2 SVGIG (reference sequence). Between the trimmed V and J ends, which lost 2 bases and 5 bases, there was a span of 9 bases. The CDR3, as DNA: TGTGCCTGGAGTTATTCGGGGACCGGGGAGCTGTTTTTT. This codes for CAWSYSGTGELFF.

This rearrangement joins TRBV28 to TRBJ1-5, with D hard to call. Germline CDR1 reads MDHEN; CDR2 reads SYDVKM. The CDR3 is made up of 15 amino acids. Trimming pared 7 bases from V and 3 bases from J, leaving 16 bases between. In DNA, the CDR3 is TGTGCCAGCACCCACATGGAGGTTAACAATCAGCCCCAGCATTTT. This sequence encodes CASTHMEVNNQPQHF.

This rearrangement joins TRBV5-6 to TRBJ1-2; 8 bases match TRBD1. Germline V lookup: CDR1 SGHDT, CDR2 YYEEEE. CDR3 length: 14 amino acids. Losses at the gene ends were 3 bases for V and 0 bases for J; bases not matched to a gene: 1. CDR3 sequence: CASSWGQANYGYTF. The DNA of the CDR3 is TGTGCCAGCAGCTGGGGACAGGCTAACTATGGCTACACCTTC.

The chain is built from TRBV19 and TRBJ1-1; 8 bases match TRBD1. CDR1 and CDR2 (germline): LNHDA, SQIVND (reference sequence). CDR3 length: 14 amino acids. V was pared by 4 bases and J by 2 bases, with 3 bases of the junction left unmatched. Written as DNA, the CDR3 is TGTGCCAGTAGTAGACAGGGGATCAACACTGAAGCTTTCTTT. Protein product: CASSRQGINTEAFF.

The chain employs TRBV5-1 and TRBJ1-1; D might be TRBD1 (5 bases). Per germline, CDR1 SGHRS and CDR2 YFSETQ. Trimming took 0 bases from V and 0 from J, leaving 9 bases between them. CDR3 size: 15 residues. The CDR3 nucleotides are TGCGCCAGCAGCTTGGCCGGGGGTTTGAACACTGAAGCTTTCTTT. Protein sequence: CASSLAGGLNTEAFF.

This sequence joins TRBV5-1 and TRBJ1-6; D call uncertain. The germline gives CDR1 SGHRS, CDR2 YFSETQ. The CDR3 runs 15 residues. V was trimmed by 0 bases and J by 8 bases, leaving 12 bases between them. The CDR3 DNA follows: TGCGCCAGCAGCTTGGGGGTGGGCGCAGATTCACCCCTCCACTTT. The encoded protein is CASSLGVGADSPLHF.

J is TRBJ1-1 and V is TRBV7-2; D unclear. Germline V gene sequence: CDR1 SGHTA, CDR2 FQGNSA. V was trimmed by 4 bases and J by 0 bases, leaving 12 bases between them. The CDR3 extends over 15 amino acids. CDR3 loop: CASSSRITMNTEAFF. For the CDR3, the DNA is TGTGCCAGCAGCTCGCGGATCACCATGAACACTGAAGCTTTCTTT.

This clone was detected once. This chain joins TRBV19 and TRBJ1-2; 7 nucleotides agree with TRBD1. CDR3 length: 13 residues. Germline CDR1 LNHDA, CDR2 SQIVND (reference sequence). The J segment lost 4 bases and the V segment lost 3 bases, leaving 2 bases of the junction unmatched. The CDR3 protein is CASSMGQLYGYTF. CDR3 bases: TGTGCCAGTAGTATGGGACAGCTCTATGGCTACACCTTC.

J is TRBJ1-6 and V is TRBV30, with D possibly TRBD1 on 5 matching bases. The CDR3 has 14 residues. V lost 5 bases and J 7 bases, leaving 15 bases between the germline ends. Germline CDR1 GTSNPN, CDR2 SVGIG (reference sequence). The CDR3 coding sequence is TGTGCCTGGCGTCGGGACTCCTTAAATTCACCCCTCCACTTT. Translated, it gives CAWRRDSLNSPLHF.